Listed below are T cell receptor beta chains from one sample, sequenced in a study of cytomegalovirus exposure and HLA in healthy donors. The protocol was immunoSEQ multiplex PCR, while the TCRdb copy is restricted to in-frame clones and leaves out a portion. Among around 130,000 clones listed, roughly 82% were seen once. Material for sequencing was PBMCs. These receptors were obtained from a woman between 18 and 30 years old in good health and CMV-seropositive. Each CDR3 is given without its conserved first and last residue.

CDR3 protein: ASRVSSGDIDTQY
V gene: TRBV7-9
J gene: TRBJ2-3

CDR3 protein: ASSLLAGGFNEQY
V gene: TRBV28
J gene: TRBJ2-7

CDR3 protein: ASSFQGDEQY
V gene: TRBV7-9
J gene: TRBJ2-7

CDR3 protein: ASSFGTSTGGANVLT
V gene: TRBV27
J gene: TRBJ2-6

CDR3 protein: ASSSRDRAGEQY
V gene: TRBV18
J gene: TRBJ2-7

CDR3 protein: ASTQGDPLGEQY
V gene: TRBV7-9
J gene: TRBJ2-7

CDR3 protein: ASSGRGSYEQY
V gene: TRBV25-1
J gene: TRBJ2-7

CDR3 protein: ASSPPGQPYEQY
V gene: TRBV18
J gene: TRBJ2-7

CDR3 protein: ASSLGAGNVLH
V gene: TRBV13
J gene: TRBJ1-6

CDR3 protein: ASRPGQGVGNTIY
V gene: TRBV27
J gene: TRBJ1-3

CDR3 protein: SSSLATYEQY
V gene: TRBV7-9
J gene: TRBJ2-7

CDR3 protein: ASSLAETGYRAQPQH
V gene: TRBV7-2
J gene: TRBJ1-5

CDR3 protein: ASSRGTASFYGYT
V gene: TRBV19
J gene: TRBJ1-2

CDR3 protein: AWRDKGLPTDTQY
V gene: TRBV30
J gene: TRBJ2-3

CDR3 protein: ASSWDTTLIYEQY
V gene: TRBV7-9
J gene: TRBJ2-7

CDR3 protein: ASSSALAANTGELF
V gene: TRBV5-4
J gene: TRBJ2-2

CDR3 protein: ASSSWTGRNEQY
V gene: TRBV19
J gene: TRBJ2-7

CDR3 protein: ASSLGPSNQPQH
V gene: TRBV7-9
J gene: TRBJ1-5

CDR3 protein: ASTAGALSYNEQF
V gene: TRBV7-2
J gene: TRBJ2-1

CDR3 protein: ASSQEAGGHEKLF
V gene: TRBV4-1
J gene: TRBJ1-4

CDR3 protein: ASSQTSTETQY
V gene: TRBV6-1
J gene: TRBJ2-5

CDR3 protein: ASSDRGVTEAF
V gene: TRBV6-5
J gene: TRBJ1-1

CDR3 protein: ASSSAGDSGNTIY
V gene: TRBV6-5
J gene: TRBJ1-3

CDR3 protein: ASSLNGQGSYEQY
V gene: TRBV13
J gene: TRBJ2-7

CDR3 protein: ASSLALGDRGEAF
V gene: TRBV7-9
J gene: TRBJ1-1

CDR3 protein: IDQGDNSPLH
V gene: TRBV21-1
J gene: TRBJ1-6

CDR3 protein: ASSELQAWGRANYGYT
V gene: TRBV6-1
J gene: TRBJ1-2

CDR3 protein: ASSTGTQDTQY
V gene: TRBV9
J gene: TRBJ2-3

CDR3 protein: ASSLPGQINTGELF
V gene: TRBV18
J gene: TRBJ2-2

CDR3 protein: ASRGIMNTEAF
V gene: TRBV6-5
J gene: TRBJ1-1

CDR3 protein: ATAPEDSSPYEQY
V gene: TRBV15
J gene: NA

CDR3 protein: ASSLVSRAGELF
V gene: TRBV7-6
J gene: TRBJ2-2

CDR3 protein: ASSLGGNTEAF
V gene: TRBV5-6
J gene: TRBJ1-1

CDR3 protein: ASSPWTGGPGELF
V gene: TRBV11-2
J gene: TRBJ2-2

CDR3 protein: ASSLVEDRGRGF
V gene: TRBV7-2
J gene: TRBJ2-1